This T cell receptor beta chain was identified during a study of T cells in Graves' hyperthyroidism and ophthalmopathy. This clonotype was counted a few times. Amplified regions were TCR beta CDR3 sequences from RNA transcripts. RT-PCR in the first round (using the HTBI primer set) targeted the TCR CDR3. One entry per CDR3 protein results from TCRdb running MiXCR on the multiplex PCR reads. The profile covers approximately 870,000 distinct CDR3 sequences, with 38% appearing a single time and around 9.3% taken by the ten largest. The origin of this receptor is a man between 18 and 35 years old with Graves' hyperthyroidism. Sequenced: blood.

The CDR3 spells CASKTTPWDGYTF. The CDR3 DNA sequence: TGTGCCAGTAAGACAACGCCGTGGGATGGCTACACCTTC. The chain recombines TRBV6-1 with TRBJ1-2; no clear D gene. The V gene lost 9 bases and the J gene lost 6 bases, with 17 bases spanning the gap. Germline assignment: CDR1 MNHNS and CDR2 SASEGT. The CDR3 totals 13 residues.